This T cell receptor (beta chain) came from a study of blood T cell repertoires in COVID-19. About the study: Sources were T cells, B-cell-depleted T cells, or PBMCs; the material itself was cDNA or gDNA.

The V gene lost 4 bases and the J gene lost 0 bases, with 11 bases spanning the gap. This CDR3 is 14 amino acids long. Germline assignment: CDR1 SGHKS and CDR2 YYEKEE (reference sequence). Source study methods: The assay estimated nucleated cells by amplifying reference gene primers. Repertoires were generated with immunoSEQ multiplex PCR, while TCRdb's copy carries only in-frame clones and drops some. The V and J calls and the clone size are those of that table, but D and trimming were determined from the DNA. The sample has roughly 250,000 clones, about 80% seen once; the top ten hold 4.5% to 6%. The V and J genes are TRBV5-5 and TRBJ2-7; D gene ambiguous. The receptor was isolated from a woman older than 75 with active or convalescent COVID-19. The sequenced material came from peripheral blood. The CDR3 region is CASSHYPSSYEQYF. CDR3 bases: TGTGCCAGCAGCCATTATCCTAGCTCCTACGAGCAGTACTTC.